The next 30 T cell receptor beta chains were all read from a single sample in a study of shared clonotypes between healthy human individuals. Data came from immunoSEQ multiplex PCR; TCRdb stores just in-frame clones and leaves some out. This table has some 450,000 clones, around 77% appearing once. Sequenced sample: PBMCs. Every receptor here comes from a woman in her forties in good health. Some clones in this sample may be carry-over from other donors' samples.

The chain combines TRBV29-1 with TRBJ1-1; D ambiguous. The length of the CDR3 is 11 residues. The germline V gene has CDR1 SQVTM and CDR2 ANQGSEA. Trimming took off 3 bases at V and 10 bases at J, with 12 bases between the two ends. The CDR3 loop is CSVEAVIGAFF. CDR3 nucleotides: TGCAGCGTTGAGGCGGTTATAGGAGCTTTCTTT.

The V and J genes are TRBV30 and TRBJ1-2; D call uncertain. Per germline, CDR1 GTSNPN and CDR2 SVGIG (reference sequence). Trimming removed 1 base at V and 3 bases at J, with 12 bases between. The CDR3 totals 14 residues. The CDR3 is CAWSAFGQHYGYTF. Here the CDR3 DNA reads TGTGCCTGGAGTGCTTTCGGGCAGCACTATGGCTACACCTTC.

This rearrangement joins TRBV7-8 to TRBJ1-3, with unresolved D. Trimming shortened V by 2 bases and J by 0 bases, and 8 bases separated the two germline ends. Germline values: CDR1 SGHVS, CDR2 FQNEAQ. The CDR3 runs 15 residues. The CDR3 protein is CASSLLRASGNTIYF. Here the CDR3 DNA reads TGTGCCAGCAGCTTACTGAGGGCCTCTGGAAACACCATATATTTT.

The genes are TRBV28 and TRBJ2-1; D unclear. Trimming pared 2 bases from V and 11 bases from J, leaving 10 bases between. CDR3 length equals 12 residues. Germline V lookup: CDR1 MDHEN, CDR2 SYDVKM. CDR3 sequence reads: CASSLRLEQQFF. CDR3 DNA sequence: TGTGCCAGCAGTTTAAGGTTAGAACAGCAGTTCTTC.

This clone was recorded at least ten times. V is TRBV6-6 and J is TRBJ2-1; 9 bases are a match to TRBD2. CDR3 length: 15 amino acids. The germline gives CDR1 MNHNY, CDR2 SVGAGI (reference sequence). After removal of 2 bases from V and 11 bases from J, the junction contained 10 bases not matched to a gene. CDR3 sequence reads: CASSYVGLAGLQQFF. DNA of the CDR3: TGTGCCAGCAGTTACGTGGGTCTAGCGGGACTTCAGCAGTTCTTC.

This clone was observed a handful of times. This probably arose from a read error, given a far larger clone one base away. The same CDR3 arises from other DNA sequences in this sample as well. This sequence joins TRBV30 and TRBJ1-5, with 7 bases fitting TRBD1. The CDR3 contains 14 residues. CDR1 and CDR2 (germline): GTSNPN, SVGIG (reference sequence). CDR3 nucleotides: TGCGCCTGGAGTGTTAAAGGGGGCAGACAGCCCCAGCATTTT. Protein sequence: CAWSVKGGRQPQHF. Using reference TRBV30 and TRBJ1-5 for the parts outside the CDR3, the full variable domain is SQTIHQWPATLVQPVGSPLSLECTVEGTSNPNLYWYRQAAGRGLQLLFYSVGIGQISSEVPQNLSASRPQDRQFILSSKKLLLSDSGFYLCAWSVKGGRQPQHFGDGTRLSIL.

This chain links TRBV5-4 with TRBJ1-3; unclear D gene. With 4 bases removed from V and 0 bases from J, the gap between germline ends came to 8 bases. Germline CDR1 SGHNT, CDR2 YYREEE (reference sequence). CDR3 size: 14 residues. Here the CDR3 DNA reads TGTGCCAGCAGCCTACAGTTCTCTGGAAACACCATATATTTT. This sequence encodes CASSLQFSGNTIYF.

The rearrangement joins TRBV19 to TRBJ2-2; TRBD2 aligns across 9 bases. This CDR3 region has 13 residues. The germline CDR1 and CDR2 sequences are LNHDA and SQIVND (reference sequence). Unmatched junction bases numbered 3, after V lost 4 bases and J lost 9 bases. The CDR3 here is CASSTGTSRELFF. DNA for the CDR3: TGTGCCAGTAGTACGGGGACTAGCCGGGAGCTGTTTTTT.

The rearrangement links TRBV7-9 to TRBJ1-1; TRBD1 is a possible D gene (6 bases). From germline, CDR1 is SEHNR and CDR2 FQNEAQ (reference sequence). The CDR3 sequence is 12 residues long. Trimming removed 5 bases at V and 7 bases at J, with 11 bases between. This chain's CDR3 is CASSVGANEAFF. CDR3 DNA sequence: TGTGCCAGCAGCGTGGGGGCTAATGAAGCTTTCTTT.

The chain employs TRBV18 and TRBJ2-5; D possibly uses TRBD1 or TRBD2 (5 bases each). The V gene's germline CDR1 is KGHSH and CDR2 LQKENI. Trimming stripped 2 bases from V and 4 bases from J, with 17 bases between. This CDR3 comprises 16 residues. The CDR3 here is CASSPIGGTWGETQYF. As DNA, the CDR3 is TGTGCCAGCTCACCAATCGGTGGGACCTGGGGAGAGACCCAGTACTTC.

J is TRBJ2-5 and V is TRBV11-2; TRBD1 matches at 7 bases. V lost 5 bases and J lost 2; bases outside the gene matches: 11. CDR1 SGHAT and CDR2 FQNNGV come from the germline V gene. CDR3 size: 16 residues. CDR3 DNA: TGTGCCAGCAGCACCACAGGGGTGGGGCCTCAAGAGACCCAGTACTTC. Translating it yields CASSTTGVGPQETQYF.

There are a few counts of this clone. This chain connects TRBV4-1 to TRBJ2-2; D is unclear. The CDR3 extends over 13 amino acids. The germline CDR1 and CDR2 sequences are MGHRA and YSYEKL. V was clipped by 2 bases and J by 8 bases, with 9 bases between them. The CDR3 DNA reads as TGCGCCAGCAGCCAATTACCTGGAGGGGAGCTGTTTTTT. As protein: CASSQLPGGELFF.

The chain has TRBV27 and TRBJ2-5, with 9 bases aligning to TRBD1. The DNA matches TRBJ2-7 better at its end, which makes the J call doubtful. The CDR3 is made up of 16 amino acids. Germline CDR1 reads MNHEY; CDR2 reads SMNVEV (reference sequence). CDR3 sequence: CASSPGTGRAKYEQYF. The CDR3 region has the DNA TGTGCCAGCAGTCCAGGGACAGGGCGAGCTAAGTACGAGCAGTACTTC.

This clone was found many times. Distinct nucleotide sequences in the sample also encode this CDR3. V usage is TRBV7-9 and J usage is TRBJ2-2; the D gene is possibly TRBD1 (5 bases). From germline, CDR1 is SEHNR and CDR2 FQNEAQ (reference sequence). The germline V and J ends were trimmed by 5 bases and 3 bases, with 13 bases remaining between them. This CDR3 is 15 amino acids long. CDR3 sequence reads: CASSVGPGDTGELFF. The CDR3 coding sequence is TGTGCCAGCAGCGTGGGGCCAGGAGACACCGGGGAGCTGTTTTTT. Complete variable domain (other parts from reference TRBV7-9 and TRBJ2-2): DTGVSQNPRHKITKRGQNVTFRCDPISEHNRLYWYRQTLGQGPEFLTYFQNEAQLEKSRLLSDRFSAERPKGSFSTLEIQRTEQGDSAMYLCASSVGPGDTGELFFGEGSRLTVL.

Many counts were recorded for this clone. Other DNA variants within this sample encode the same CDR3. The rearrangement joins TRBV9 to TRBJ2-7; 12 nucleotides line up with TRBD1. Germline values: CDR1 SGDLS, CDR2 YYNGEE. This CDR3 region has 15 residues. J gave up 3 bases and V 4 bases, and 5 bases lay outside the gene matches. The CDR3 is CASSPGTGGRYEQYF. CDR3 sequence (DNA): TGTGCCAGCAGCCCTGGGACAGGGGGCCGCTACGAGCAGTACTTC. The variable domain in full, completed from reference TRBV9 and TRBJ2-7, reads DSGVTQTPKHLITATGQRVTLRCSPRSGDLSVYWYQQSLDQGLQFLIQYYNGEERAKGNILERFSAQQFPDLHSELNLSSLELGDSALYFCASSPGTGGRYEQYFGPGTRLTVT.

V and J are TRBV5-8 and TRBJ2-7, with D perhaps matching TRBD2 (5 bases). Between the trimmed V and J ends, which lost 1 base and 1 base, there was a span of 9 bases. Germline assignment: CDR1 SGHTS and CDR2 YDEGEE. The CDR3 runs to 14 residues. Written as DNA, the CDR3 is TGTGCCAGCAGCTTGTCGAGCGGTTCCTACGAGCAGTACTTC. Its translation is CASSLSSGSYEQYF.

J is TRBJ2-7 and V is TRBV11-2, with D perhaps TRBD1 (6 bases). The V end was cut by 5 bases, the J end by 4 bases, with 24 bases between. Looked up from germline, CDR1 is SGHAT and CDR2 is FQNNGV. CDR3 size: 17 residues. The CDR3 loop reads CASSPAGGSPGSYEQYF. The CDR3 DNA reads TGTGCCAGCAGCCCAGCTGGGGGCAGCCCGGGGTCGTACGAGCAGTACTTC.

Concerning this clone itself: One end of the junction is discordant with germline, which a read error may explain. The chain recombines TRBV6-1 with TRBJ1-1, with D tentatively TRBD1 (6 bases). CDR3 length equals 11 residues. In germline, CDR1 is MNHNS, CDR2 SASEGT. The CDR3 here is CASSGTVDALF. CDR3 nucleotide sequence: TGTGCCAGCAGTGGGACAGTCGATGCTCTCTTT.

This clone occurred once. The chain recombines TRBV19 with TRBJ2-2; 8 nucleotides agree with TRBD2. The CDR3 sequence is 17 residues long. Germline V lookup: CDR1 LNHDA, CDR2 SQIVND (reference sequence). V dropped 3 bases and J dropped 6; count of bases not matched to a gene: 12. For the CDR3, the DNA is TGTGCCAGTAGTATCCAACCGGGACTAGGTCGGTCCGGGGAGCTGTTTTTT. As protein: CASSIQPGLGRSGELFF.

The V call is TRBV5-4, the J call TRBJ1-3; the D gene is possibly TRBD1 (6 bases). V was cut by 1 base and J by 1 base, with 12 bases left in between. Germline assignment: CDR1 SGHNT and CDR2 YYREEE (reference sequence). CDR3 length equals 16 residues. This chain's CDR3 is CASSLQGKGSGNTIYF. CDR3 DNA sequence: TGTGCCAGCAGCTTGCAGGGGAAGGGGTCTGGAAACACCATATATTTT.

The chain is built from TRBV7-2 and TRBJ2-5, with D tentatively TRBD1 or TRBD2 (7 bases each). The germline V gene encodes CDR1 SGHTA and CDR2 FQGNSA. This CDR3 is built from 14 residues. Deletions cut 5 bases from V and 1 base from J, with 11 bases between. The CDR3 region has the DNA TGTGCCAGCAGCCAGGGGGGGTCCCAAGAGACCCAGTACTTC. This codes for CASSQGGSQETQYF.

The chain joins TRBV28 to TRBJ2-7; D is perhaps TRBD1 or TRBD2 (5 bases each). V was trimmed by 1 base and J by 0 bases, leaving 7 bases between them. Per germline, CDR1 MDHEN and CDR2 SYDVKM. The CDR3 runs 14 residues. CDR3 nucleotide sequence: TGTGCCAGCAGTTTATCAGGGACCTCCTACGAGCAGTACTTC. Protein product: CASSLSGTSYEQYF.

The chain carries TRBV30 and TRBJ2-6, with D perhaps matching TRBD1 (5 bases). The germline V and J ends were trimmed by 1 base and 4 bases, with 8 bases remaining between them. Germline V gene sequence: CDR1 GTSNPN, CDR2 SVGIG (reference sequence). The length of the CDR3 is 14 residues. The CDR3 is CAWSAGQGANVLTF. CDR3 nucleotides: TGTGCCTGGAGTGCAGGGCAAGGGGCCAACGTCCTGACTTTC.

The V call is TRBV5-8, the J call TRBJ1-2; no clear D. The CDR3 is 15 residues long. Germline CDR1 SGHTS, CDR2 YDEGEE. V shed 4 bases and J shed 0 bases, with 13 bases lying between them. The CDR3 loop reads CASSPVGRTNYGYTF. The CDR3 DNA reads TGTGCCAGCAGCCCGGTGGGTCGGACTAACTATGGCTACACCTTC.

The CDR3 loop is CASSLDSSSDEQYF. As DNA, the CDR3 is TGTGCCAGCAGCTTAGACAGTTCGTCGGACGAGCAGTACTTC. This sequence joins TRBV7-2 and TRBJ2-7; D is ambiguous. The V end lost 1 base, the J end lost 5 bases, and 12 bases lay between the germline ends. CDR3 size: 14 residues. Looked up from germline, CDR1 is SGHTA and CDR2 is FQGNSA.

In nucleotides, the CDR3 is TGTGCCAGCAGCGGGGATGATTCAGTTCCCGGGGAGCTGTTTTTT. This encodes CASSGDDSVPGELFF. This sequence joins TRBV11-3 and TRBJ2-2; D call uncertain. CDR1 is SGHNT and CDR2 is YENEEA in the germline V gene. V was trimmed by 5 bases and J by 6 bases, leaving 16 bases between them. The CDR3 is made up of 15 amino acids.

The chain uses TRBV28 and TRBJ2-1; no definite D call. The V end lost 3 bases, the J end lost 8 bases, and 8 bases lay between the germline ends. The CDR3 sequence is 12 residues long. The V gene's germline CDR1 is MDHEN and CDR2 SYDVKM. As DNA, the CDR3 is TGTGCCAGCAGTTTCTCTAGGGATGAGCAGTTCTTC. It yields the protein CASSFSRDEQFF. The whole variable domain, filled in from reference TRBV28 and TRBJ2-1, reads DVKVTQSSRYLVKRTGEKVFLECVQDMDHENMFWYRQDPGLGLRLIYFSYDVKMKEKGDIPEGYSVSREKKERFSLILESASTNQTSMYLCASSFSRDEQFFGPGTRLTVL.

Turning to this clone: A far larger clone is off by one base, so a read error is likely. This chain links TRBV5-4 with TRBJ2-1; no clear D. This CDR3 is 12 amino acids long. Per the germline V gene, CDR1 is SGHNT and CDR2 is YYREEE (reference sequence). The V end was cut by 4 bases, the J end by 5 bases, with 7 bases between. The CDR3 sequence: CASSLLDNEQFF. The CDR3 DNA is TGTGCCAGCAGCCTATTAGACAATGAGCAGTTCTTC.

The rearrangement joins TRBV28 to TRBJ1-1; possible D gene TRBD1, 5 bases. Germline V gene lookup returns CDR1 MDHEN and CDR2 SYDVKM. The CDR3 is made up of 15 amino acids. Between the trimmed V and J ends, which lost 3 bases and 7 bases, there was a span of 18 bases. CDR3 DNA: TGTGCCAGCAGTTTCCCGGAGGGGCAGTACAGTGAAGCTTTCTTT. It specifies CASSFPEGQYSEAFF.

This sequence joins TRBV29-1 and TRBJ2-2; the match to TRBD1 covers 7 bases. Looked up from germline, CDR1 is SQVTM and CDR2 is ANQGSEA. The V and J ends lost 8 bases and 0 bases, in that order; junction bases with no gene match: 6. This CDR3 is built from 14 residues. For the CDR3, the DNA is TGCAGCTCCACAGGGGACGCGAACACCGGGGAGCTGTTTTTT. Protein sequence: CSSTGDANTGELFF.